These 5 T cell receptor beta chains were sequenced from one sample in a study of Graves' ophthalmopathy and Graves' hyperthyroidism. RNA transcripts provided the template for amplifying TCR beta CDR3 regions. Second-round multiplex PCR followed a first-round RT-PCR using HTBI primers. MiXCR, applied by TCRdb to the multiplex PCR reads, yields one record per CDR3 protein. This table has over a million distinct CDR3 sequences, approximately 35% appearing once. The specimen was peripheral blood or thyroid tissue (not recorded which). The receptors here all came from an adult man with Graves' hyperthyroidism.

This clonotype was seen repeatedly, ten times or more. The J gene is TRBJ1-5, the V gene TRBV19; 7 bases agree with TRBD1. The J segment lost 2 bases and the V segment lost 9 bases, leaving 7 bases of the junction unmatched. Per the germline V gene, CDR1 is LNHDA and CDR2 is SQIVND (reference sequence). This CDR3 contains 14 residues. The CDR3, as DNA: TGTGCCAGCAGTTCCGGACAGGGCAATCAGCCCCAGCATTTT. Translating gives CASSSGQGNQPQHF.

Ten or more counts support this clonotype. The chain uses TRBV19 and TRBJ2-2; 9 bases align to TRBD1. Germline CDR1 and CDR2: LNHDA and SQIVND (reference sequence). This CDR3 has 17 residues. The trim removed 9 bases at V and 4 bases at J, leaving 15 bases unmatched. CDR3 residues: CARTLRDRVLLTGELFF. The CDR3, as DNA: TGTGCCAGAACGCTCCGGGACAGGGTGTTGCTCACCGGGGAGCTGTTTTTT.

The J gene is TRBJ1-2, the V gene TRBV24-1; 7 bases agree with TRBD1. Germline CDR1 KGHDR, CDR2 SFDVKD. The CDR3 runs to 16 residues. Unmatched junction bases numbered 9, after V lost 4 bases and J lost 2 bases. CDR3 bases: TGTGCCACCAGTGAACCCGGACAGGTGAAAAACTATGGCTACACCTTC. Translating it yields CATSEPGQVKNYGYTF.

This clonotype has ten or more counts. The rearrangement uses TRBV29-1 and TRBJ2-7, with 9 nucleotides matching TRBD2. The germline V gene has CDR1 SQVTM and CDR2 ANQGSEA. The CDR3 runs to 13 residues. The ends lost 4 bases at V and 2 bases at J; junction bases unmatched: 3. The CDR3 reads CSVAGGRAYEQYF. The CDR3 DNA sequence: TGCAGCGTTGCGGGCGGGAGGGCCTACGAGCAGTACTTC.

The table lists this clonotype with many counts. V usage is TRBV7-8 and J usage is TRBJ2-5, with D perhaps TRBD2 (7 bases). With 2 bases removed from V and 13 bases from J, the gap between germline ends came to 20 bases. Germline lookup yields CDR1 SGHVS and CDR2 FQNEAQ. The CDR3 extends over 14 amino acids. CDR3 residues: CASSLRGTTLGWYF. CDR3 DNA: TGTGCCAGCAGCTTAAGGGGGACTACCCTAGGATGGTACTTC.